One and the same sample provided the 27 T cell receptor beta chains below, sequenced in a study of T cell responses to AZD1222 COVID-19 vaccine. Generated by immunoSEQ multiplex PCR, the TCRdb table keeps only in-frame clones and is missing some. The sample holds roughly 100,000 clones, around 80% seen once. The source material was peripheral blood, sampled on day 0 of AZD1222 vaccination. The source of these receptors is an adult in good health.

V and J are TRBV25-1 and TRBJ1-2; a possible D gene is TRBD1 (5 bases). V gave up 4 bases and J gave up 4 bases, with 10 bases separating them. The CDR3 loop spans 13 amino acids. Germline assignment: CDR1 MGHDK and CDR2 SYGVNS. The CDR3 DNA reads TGTGCCAGCAGTGGCGGGGCAGGCTATGGCTACACCTTC. It codes for CASSGGAGYGYTF.

This chain links TRBV4-3 with TRBJ1-5; D unclear. Germline V gene lookup returns CDR1 LGHNA and CDR2 YSLEER. Trimming took 3 bases from V and 4 from J, leaving 10 bases between them. This CDR3 region has 14 residues. Here the CDR3 DNA reads TGCGCCAGCAGCCATCAGGTATGGAATCAGCCCCAGCATTTT. Encoded protein: CASSHQVWNQPQHF.

The chain is built from TRBV7-9 and TRBJ1-4, with 8 bases identical to TRBD1. The germline V gene encodes CDR1 SEHNR and CDR2 FQNEAQ (reference sequence). This CDR3 has 16 amino acids. The J segment lost 8 bases and the V segment lost 5 bases, leaving 13 bases of the junction unmatched. CDR3 region: CASSRPSGQGGEKLFF. For the CDR3, the DNA is TGTGCCAGCAGCCGACCTTCAGGACAGGGTGGGGAAAAACTGTTTTTT.

The rearrangement uses TRBV19 and TRBJ1-1; D unclear. This CDR3 region has 13 residues. Trimming took off 10 bases at V and 6 bases at J, with 18 bases between the two ends. Germline CDR1 LNHDA, CDR2 SQIVND (reference sequence). The CDR3 region is CATGIRERAEAFF. The CDR3 nucleotides are TGTGCCACGGGGATTCGGGAGAGAGCTGAAGCTTTCTTT.

The V and J genes are TRBV10-3 and TRBJ2-5; 11 nucleotides agree with TRBD1. Germline V lookup: CDR1 ENHRY, CDR2 SYGVKD. The V and J ends lost 10 bases and 4 bases, in that order; junction bases with no gene match: 11. The CDR3 runs 15 residues. CDR3 sequence reads: CATRKDRGLGETQYF. CDR3 nucleotides: TGTGCCACCCGAAAGGACAGGGGGCTCGGAGAGACCCAGTACTTC.

This chain joins TRBV10-1 and TRBJ1-1, with 9 positions matching TRBD1. The CDR3 spans 21 residues. Germline V gene data show CDR1 as WNHNN and CDR2 as SYGVQD (reference sequence). V dropped 6 bases and J dropped 3; count of bases not matched to a gene: 26. The CDR3: CASRWVMAGTGKIRWHTEAFF. In nucleotides, the CDR3 is TGCGCCAGCAGATGGGTGATGGCCGGGACAGGGAAGATCAGATGGCACACTGAAGCTTTCTTT.

This clone was found a few times. The genes are TRBV18 and TRBJ1-4; possibly TRBD1 for D (6 bases). CDR3 length: 14 residues. Trimming cost V 6 bases and J 0 bases, with 8 bases left between them. Germline-derived CDR1 and CDR2 are KGHSH and LQKENI. The DNA for the CDR3 is TGTGCCAGCTCTCCAGGGGCAACTAATGAAAAACTGTTTTTT. Protein: CASSPGATNEKLFF.

V and J are TRBV7-9 and TRBJ2-7; D may be TRBD1 or TRBD2 (6 bases each). CDR1 and CDR2 (germline): SEHNR, FQNEAQ (reference sequence). CDR3 size: 16 residues. V dropped 6 bases and J dropped 1 base, with 19 bases sitting between them. CDR3: CASSSRRGGGSYEQYF. Written as DNA, the CDR3 is TGTGCCAGCAGTTCGCGTCGTGGAGGGGGGTCCTACGAGCAGTACTTC.

This clone has just one count. J is TRBJ1-1 and V is TRBV30; D ambiguous. The germline V and J ends were trimmed by 2 bases and 3 bases, with 4 bases remaining between them. Germline loops: CDR1 GTSNPN, CDR2 SVGIG (reference sequence). The CDR3 spans 11 residues. CDR3 in DNA: TGTGCCTGGAGTCAGTACACTGAAGCTTTCTTT. Its translation is CAWSQYTEAFF.

This clone was detected a few times. V and J are TRBV5-6 and TRBJ1-5; D remains ambiguous. CDR1 SGHDT and CDR2 YYEEEE come from the germline V gene. V dropped 0 bases and J dropped 7 bases, with 11 bases sitting between them. The CDR3 extends over 14 amino acids. CDR3 DNA sequence: TGTGCCAGCAGCTTGGGGCAGTCGGGGCAGCCCCAGCATTTT. Amino acid sequence: CASSLGQSGQPQHF. Full variable domain (missing parts from reference TRBV5-6 and TRBJ1-5): DAGVTQSPTHLIKTRGQQVTLRCSPKSGHDTVSWYQQALGQGPQFIFQYYEEEERQRGNFPDRFSGHQFPNYSSELNVNALLLGDSALYLCASSLGQSGQPQHFGDGTRLSIL.

This clone was observed a handful of times. The chain recombines TRBV12-3 or TRBV12-4 with TRBJ2-7; D is possibly TRBD1 or TRBD2 (5 bases each). This CDR3 comprises 11 residues. Trimming shortened V by 5 bases and J by 5 bases, and 7 bases separated the two germline ends. CDR3 bases: TGTGCCAGCAGTGTGGGGGACGAGCAGTACTTC. The encoded protein is CASSVGDEQYF.

The chain employs TRBV5-1 and TRBJ1-2, with D possibly TRBD1 on 5 matching bases. This CDR3 is built from 13 residues. CDR1 SGHRS and CDR2 YFSETQ come from the germline V gene. V was shortened by 6 bases and J by 4 bases, with 13 bases between the two germline ends. The CDR3 is CASNGGPSYGYTF. CDR3 in DNA: TGCGCCAGCAATGGGGGACCCTCCTATGGCTACACCTTC.

The J gene is TRBJ1-5, the V gene TRBV19, with TRBD1 matching 10 bases. Germline V gives CDR1 LNHDA, CDR2 SQIVND (reference sequence). Germline trimming cut 9 bases from V and 0 bases from J; bases unmatched to any gene: 5. This CDR3 region has 15 residues. The DNA for the CDR3 is TGTGCCAGCGGACAGGGGGGCTTTAGCAATCAGCCCCAGCATTTT. Its protein is CASGQGGFSNQPQHF.

This chain uses TRBV5-1 with TRBJ2-7; 8 bases are shared with TRBD1. This CDR3 contains 13 residues. The germline V gene has CDR1 SGHRS and CDR2 YFSETQ. Unmatched junction bases numbered 0, after V lost 4 bases and J lost 0 bases. As DNA, the CDR3 is TGCGCCAGCAGCGGACAGGGCTCCTACGAGCAGTACTTC. It is translated as CASSGQGSYEQYF.

This clone was observed a few times. The chain combines TRBV5-4 with TRBJ2-3; 7 positions match TRBD2. There are 16 residues in the CDR3. Germline V gives CDR1 SGHNT, CDR2 YYREEE (reference sequence). J gave up 3 bases and V 5 bases, and 12 bases lay outside the gene matches. DNA for the CDR3: TGTGCCAGCAGTTCTGGCGGGACTACGGTAACAGATACGCAGTATTTT. This gives the protein CASSSGGTTVTDTQYF.

The V call is TRBV4-1, the J call TRBJ1-2; D perhaps matches TRBD1 (5 bases). The V gene's germline CDR1 is MGHRA and CDR2 YSYEKL. The CDR3 has 16 amino acids. V lost 0 bases and J lost 4, with 15 bases in between. As DNA, the CDR3 is TGCGCCAGCAGCCAAGATTGGGCAGGGAACATCTATGGCTACACCTTC. Its protein product is CASSQDWAGNIYGYTF.

This clone was counted a few times. CDR3 loop: CASSPVGRRNSPLHF. The CDR3 DNA reads as TGTGCCAGCAGCCCTGTAGGACGCCGAAATTCACCCCTCCACTTT. The chain couples TRBV7-2 to TRBJ1-6; D not resolved. Germline CDR1 is SGHTA and CDR2 is FQGNSA. The CDR3 has 15 amino acids. The V end lost 5 bases, the J end lost 7 bases, and 15 bases lay between the germline ends.

The chain carries TRBV2 and TRBJ2-2, with 7 bases fitting TRBD2. Germline V lookup: CDR1 SNHLY, CDR2 FYNNEI. The CDR3 is made up of 16 amino acids. J lost 3 bases, V lost 3 bases, and 7 bases had no gene match. CDR3: CASSEGSSGDTGELFF. CDR3 nucleotide sequence: TGTGCCAGCAGTGAGGGCTCTAGCGGCGACACCGGGGAGCTGTTTTTT.

This chain connects TRBV7-2 to TRBJ1-1; D gene uncertain. Germline V lookup: CDR1 SGHTA, CDR2 FQGNSA. Deletions cut 5 bases from V and 7 bases from J, with 26 bases between. The CDR3 has 17 amino acids. The CDR3 DNA reads as TGTGCCAGCAGCCCCCGCCGGGGTTCTCCCGAGTGGGGTGAAGCTTTCTTT. Protein sequence: CASSPRRGSPEWGEAFF.

This clone was counted only a few times. The J gene is TRBJ2-6, the V gene TRBV3-1 (or the pseudogene TRBV3-2); D remains ambiguous. Germline-derived CDR1 and CDR2 are LGHDT and YNNKEL (reference sequence). V was clipped by 2 bases and J by 4 bases, with 6 bases between them. The CDR3 has 14 amino acids. The CDR3 DNA follows: TGTGCCAGCAGCCAAATGTCCGGGGCCAACGTCCTGACTTTC. Translating gives CASSQMSGANVLTF.

The rearrangement joins TRBV19 to TRBJ2-7; 10 bases match TRBD1. With 5 bases clipped from V and 5 bases from J, the junction kept 15 bases outside the gene matches. Germline CDR1 reads LNHDA; CDR2 reads SQIVND (reference sequence). This CDR3 is built from 17 residues. CDR3 sequence (DNA): TGTGCCAGTAGTCCACTGTTGATCGGGACAGGGGTCCACGAGCAGTACTTC. Protein product: CASSPLLIGTGVHEQYF.

The J gene is TRBJ1-5, the V gene TRBV7-2; TRBD1 agrees at 8 bases. The trim removed 2 bases at V and 7 bases at J, leaving 4 bases unmatched. CDR3 length: 14 amino acids. Germline CDR1 reads SGHTA; CDR2 reads FQGNSA. Written as DNA, the CDR3 is TGTGCCAGCAGCTTAAACAGGGGGGAACAGCCCCAGCATTTT. Translating gives CASSLNRGEQPQHF.

This clone was counted once. The chain employs TRBV19 and TRBJ1-2; D unclear. The V end lost 5 bases, the J end lost 0 bases, and 7 bases lay between the germline ends. CDR3 size: 13 residues. CDR1 LNHDA and CDR2 SQIVND come from the germline V gene (reference sequence). CDR3 sequence (DNA): TGTGCCAGTAGTTACCAAGCTAACTATGGCTACACCTTC. It specifies CASSYQANYGYTF.

The chain is built from TRBV9 and TRBJ2-3; TRBD2 matches 7 bases. Per the germline V gene, CDR1 is SGDLS and CDR2 is YYNGEE. The CDR3 totals 15 residues. After removal of 2 bases from V and 3 bases from J, the junction contained 6 bases not matched to a gene. CDR3 coding DNA: TGTGCCAGCAGCGTCCTGGGGGGGGTGACAGATACGCAGTATTTT. Encoded protein: CASSVLGGVTDTQYF.

As DNA, the CDR3 is TGTGCCTGGAACCCCCCCGGAAACACCATATATTTT. Translated, it gives CAWNPPGNTIYF. The chain carries TRBV30 and TRBJ1-3; D is undetermined. Germline V gene lookup returns CDR1 GTSNPN and CDR2 SVGIG (reference sequence). The CDR3 covers 12 residues. Between the trimmed V and J ends, which lost 4 bases and 4 bases, there was a span of 8 bases.

This clone was picked up a small number of times. For the CDR3, the DNA is TGTGCCAGTAGTACATGGACAGGGGCCATCACTGAAGCTTTCTTT. This sequence encodes CASSTWTGAITEAFF. This chain uses TRBV19 with TRBJ1-1; 9 bases match TRBD1. Germline trimming cut 4 bases from V and 4 bases from J; bases unmatched to any gene: 7. The CDR3 covers 15 residues. The germline V gene encodes CDR1 LNHDA and CDR2 SQIVND (reference sequence).

This clone has only a few counts. The chain couples TRBV2 to TRBJ2-5; 7 bases are a match to TRBD1. Germline CDR1 SNHLY, CDR2 FYNNEI. J gave up 2 bases and V 4 bases, and 4 bases lay outside the gene matches. The CDR3 is 14 amino acids. In DNA, the CDR3 is TGTGCCAGCAGTGCCACACAGGGGCAAGAGACCCAGTACTTC. It codes for CASSATQGQETQYF. Complete variable domain (other parts from reference TRBV2 and TRBJ2-5): EPEVTQTPSHQVTQMGQEVILRCVPISNHLYFYWYRQILGQKVEFLVSFYNNEISEKSEIFDDQFSVERPDGSNFTLKIRSTKLEDSAMYFCASSATQGQETQYFGPGTRLLVL.